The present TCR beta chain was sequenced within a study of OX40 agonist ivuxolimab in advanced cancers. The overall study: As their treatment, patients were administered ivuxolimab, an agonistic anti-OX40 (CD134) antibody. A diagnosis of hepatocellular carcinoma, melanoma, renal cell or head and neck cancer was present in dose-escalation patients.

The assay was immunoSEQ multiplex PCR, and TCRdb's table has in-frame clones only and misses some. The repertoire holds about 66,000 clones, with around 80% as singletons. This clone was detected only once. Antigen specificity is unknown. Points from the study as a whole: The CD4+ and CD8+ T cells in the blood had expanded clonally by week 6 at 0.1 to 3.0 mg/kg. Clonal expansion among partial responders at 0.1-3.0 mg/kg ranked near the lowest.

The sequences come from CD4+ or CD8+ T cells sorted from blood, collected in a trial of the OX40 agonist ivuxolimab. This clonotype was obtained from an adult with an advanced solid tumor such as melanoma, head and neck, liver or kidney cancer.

CDR3 amino acids: CASSLGLANEQFF. CDR3 bases: TGTGCCAGCAGCTTAGGCCTGGCCAATGAGCAGTTCTTC. The chain is built from TRBV7-9 and TRBJ2-1; D is uncertain. V was pared by 1 base and J by 6 bases, with 7 bases between. From germline, CDR1 is SEHNR and CDR2 FQNEAQ (reference sequence). CDR3 length equals 13 residues.